This T cell receptor (beta chain) was recorded in a study of human CD8 memory T cell subsets. This clonotype registers medium-sized by frequency. Per germline, CDR1 SGHRS and CDR2 YFSETQ. The CDR3 has 16 residues. TCR beta was sequenced from UMI-tagged 5' RACE libraries. TCRdb re-analyzed the 5' RACE reads; it lists each CDR3 protein once, without DNA. The sample table includes thousands of distinct CDR3 sequences. Progenitor exhausted-like CD8+ memory cells (TPEX) were CCR7+ PD-1+ TIGIT+. The sequence was collected from a human donor in good health. The sample comprised CD8+ T cells from PBMCs. V gene TRBV5-1 combines with J gene TRBJ2-5. CDR3 sequence reads: CASSLDWPEYQETQYF.